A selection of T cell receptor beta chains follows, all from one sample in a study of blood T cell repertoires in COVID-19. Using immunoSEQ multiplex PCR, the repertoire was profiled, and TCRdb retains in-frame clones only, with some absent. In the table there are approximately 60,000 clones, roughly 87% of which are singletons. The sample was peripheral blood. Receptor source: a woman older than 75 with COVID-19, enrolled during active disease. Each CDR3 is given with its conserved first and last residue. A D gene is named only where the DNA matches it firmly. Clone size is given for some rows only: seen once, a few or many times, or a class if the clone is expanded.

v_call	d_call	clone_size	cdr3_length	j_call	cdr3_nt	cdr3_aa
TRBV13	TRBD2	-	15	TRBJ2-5	TGTGCCAGCAGCTTAGACGGGGGGATCCAAGAGACCCAGTACTTC	CASSLDGGIQETQYF
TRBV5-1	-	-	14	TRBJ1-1	TGCGCCAGCAGCTTGATAGGGGATAACACTGAAGCTTTCTTT	CASSLIGDNTEAFF
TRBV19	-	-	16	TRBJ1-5	TGTGCCAGTAGTATAGGATCAGGGGTTAGCAATCAGCCCCAGCATTTT	CASSIGSGVSNQPQHF
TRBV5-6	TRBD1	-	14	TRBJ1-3	TGTGCCAGCAGCTCGACAGGGGTCGGAAACACCATATATTTT	CASSSTGVGNTIYF
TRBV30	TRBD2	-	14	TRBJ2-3	TGTGCCTGGAGTCTCGGGACTAGCGTGGATACGCAGTATTTT	CAWSLGTSVDTQYF
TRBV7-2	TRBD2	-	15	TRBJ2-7	TGTGCCAGCAGCTCACTAGCGGGGGGGCCAGGGGAGCAGTACTTC	CASSSLAGGPGEQYF
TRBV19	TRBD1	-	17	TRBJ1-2	TGTGCCAGTAGTACGTCTCGCACAGGGGTGGAAAACTATGGCTACACCTTC	CASSTSRTGVENYGYTF
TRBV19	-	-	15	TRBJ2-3	TGTGCCAGTAGTACGCGGTCTCAGCACACAGATACGCAGTATTTT	CASSTRSQHTDTQYF
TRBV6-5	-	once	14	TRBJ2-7	TGTGCCAGCAGCCGAGGCATCACCTCCTACGAGCAGTACTTC	CASSRGITSYEQYF
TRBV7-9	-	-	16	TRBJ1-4	TGTGCCAGCAGCTTACCTACAGGGACAACTAATGAAAAACTGTTTTTT	CASSLPTGTTNEKLFF
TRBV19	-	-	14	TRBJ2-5	TGTGCCAGTAGTATCGAAGGGGGAAAGAAGACCCAGTACTTC	CASSIEGGKKTQYF
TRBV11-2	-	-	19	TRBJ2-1	TGTGCCAGCAGCTTAGGGCGAGGGGGCGGGACAAGCTCCTACAATGAGCAGTTCTTC	CASSLGRGGGTSSYNEQFF
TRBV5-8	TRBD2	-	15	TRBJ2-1	TGTGCCAGCAGCTTACGGGGGGGCAGGGAGTTTGAGCAGTTCTTC	CASSLRGGREFEQFF
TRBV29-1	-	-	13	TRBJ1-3	TGCAGCTTCCAGGGTGGGCCTGGAAACACCATATATTTT	CSFQGGPGNTIYF
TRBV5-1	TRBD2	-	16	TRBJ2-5	TGCGCCAGCAGCCTCTTAGCGGGGGGCAACCAAGAGACCCAGTACTTC	CASSLLAGGNQETQYF
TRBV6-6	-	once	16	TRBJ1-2	TGTGCCAGCATCGTCCCCGGGGGAGGGTATATTGGTGGCTACACCTTC	CASIVPGGGYIGGYTF
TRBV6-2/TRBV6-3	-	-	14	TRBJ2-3	TGTGCCAGCAGTCCACCAGACAGGACAGATACGCAGTATTTT	CASSPPDRTDTQYF
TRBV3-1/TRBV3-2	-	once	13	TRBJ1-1	TGTGCCAGCAGCCAAGGTGAAGCCACTGAAGCTTTCTTT	CASSQGEATEAFF
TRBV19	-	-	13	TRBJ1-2	TGTGCCAGTAGTATAGACTGGGCCTATGGCTACACCTTC	CASSIDWAYGYTF
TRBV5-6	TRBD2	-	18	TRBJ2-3	TGTGCCAGCAGCTTGGTTGGAGCGGGGGGGTTAGGGACAGATACGCAGTATTTT	CASSLVGAGGLGTDTQYF
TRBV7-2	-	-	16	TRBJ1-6	TGTGCCAGCAGCCTAAGCAGGGGTACCTATAATTCACCCCTCCACTTT	CASSLSRGTYNSPLHF
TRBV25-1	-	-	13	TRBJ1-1	TGTGCCAGCAGTGCCTACAGGAACACTGAAGCTTTCTTT	CASSAYRNTEAFF
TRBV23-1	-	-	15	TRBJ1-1	TGCGCCAGCAGTCAGTCCCCCGACTGGGACACTGAAGCTTTCTTT	CASSQSPDWDTEAFF
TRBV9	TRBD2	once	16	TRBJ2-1	TGTGCCAGCAGCGTAGTGGCTAGCGGGGGGTACAATGAGCAGTTCTTC	CASSVVASGGYNEQFF
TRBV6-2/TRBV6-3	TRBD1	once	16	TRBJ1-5	TGTGCCAGCAGTTACTCATCGGGACAGGGCAATCAGCCCCAGCATTTT	CASSYSSGQGNQPQHF
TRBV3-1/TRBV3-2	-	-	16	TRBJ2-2	TGTGCCAGCAGCCCCCCAGCGACAGCGAGGACCGCGGAGCTGTTTTTT	CASSPPATARTAELFF
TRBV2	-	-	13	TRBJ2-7	TGTGCCAGCAGGCCCCTAGCCATCTACGAGCAGTACTTC	CASRPLAIYEQYF
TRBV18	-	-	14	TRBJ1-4	TGTGCCAGCTCACCAACTGGGCGGGATGAAAAACTGTTTTTT	CASSPTGRDEKLFF
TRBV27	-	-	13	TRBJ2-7	TGTGCCAGCAGTTTATCCCAGGGGTCCGAGCAGTACTTC	CASSLSQGSEQYF
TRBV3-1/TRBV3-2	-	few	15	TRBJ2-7	TGTGCCAGCAGCCAAGGGGACACACGCTCCTACGAGCAGTACTTC	CASSQGDTRSYEQYF
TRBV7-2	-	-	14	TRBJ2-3	TGTGCCAGCAGCTTAGAGGCGGGGCCAAATACGCAGTATTTT	CASSLEAGPNTQYF
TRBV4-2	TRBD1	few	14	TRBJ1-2	TGTGCCAGCAGCCCGGGACAGGGCGCTAGTGGCTACACCTTC	CASSPGQGASGYTF
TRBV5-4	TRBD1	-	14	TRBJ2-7	TGTGCCAGCAGCTCAGGGGGCTCCATCAACGAGCAGTACTTC	CASSSGGSINEQYF
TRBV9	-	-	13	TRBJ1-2	TGTGCCAGCAGCGTAGGACTGACCTATGGCTACACCTTC	CASSVGLTYGYTF
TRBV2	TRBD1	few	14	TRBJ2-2	TGTGCCGTTGAGGGGACAGCGAACACCGGGGAGCTGTTTTTT	CAVEGTANTGELFF
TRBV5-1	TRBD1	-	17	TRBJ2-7	TGCGCCAGCAGCATAGGGACAGGTTCCACACTACTCTACGAGCAGTACTTC	CASSIGTGSTLLYEQYF
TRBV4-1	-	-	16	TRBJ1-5	TGCGCCAGCAGCCAAGAAGCGGGCCAACAATATCAGCCCCAGCATTTT	CASSQEAGQQYQPQHF
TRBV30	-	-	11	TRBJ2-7	TGTGCCGTAAGACAGGACTACGAGCAGTACTTC	CAVRQDYEQYF
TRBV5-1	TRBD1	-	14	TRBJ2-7	TGCGCCAGCAGCTTGGACAGGGGAACCCACGAGCAGTACTTC	CASSLDRGTHEQYF
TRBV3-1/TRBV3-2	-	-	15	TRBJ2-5	TGTGCCAGCAGCCATAATACAGGTTACCAAGAGACCCAGTACTTC	CASSHNTGYQETQYF
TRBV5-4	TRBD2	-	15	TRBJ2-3	TGTGCCAGCAGCGCGGGGGTCAAGTTGACAGATACGCAGTATTTT	CASSAGVKLTDTQYF
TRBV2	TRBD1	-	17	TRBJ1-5	TGTGCCAGCAGTGACTTCGGGACAGGGAACGGCAATCAGCCCCAGCATTTT	CASSDFGTGNGNQPQHF
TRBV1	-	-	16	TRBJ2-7	TGCACCAGCAGCCGGTCCAGCGGGGGCCGTCCCTACGAGCAGTACTTC	CTSSRSSGGRPYEQYF
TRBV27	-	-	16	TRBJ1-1	TGTGCCAGCAGTGCCCGGGATGTGGCTCCGGGCACTGAAGCTTTCTTT	CASSARDVAPGTEAFF
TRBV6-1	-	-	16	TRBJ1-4	TGTGCCAGCAGTGAAGCGCCGGTCAGGGGAAGTGAAAAACTGTTTTTT	CASSEAPVRGSEKLFF
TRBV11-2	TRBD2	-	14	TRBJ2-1	TGTGCCAGCAGCTTCCTTCCGGGGGGAAATGAGCAGTTCTTC	CASSFLPGGNEQFF
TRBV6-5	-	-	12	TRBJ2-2	TGTGCCAGCAGATCAGATGGCGGGGAGCTGTTTTTT	CASRSDGGELFF
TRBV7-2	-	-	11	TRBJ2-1	TGTGCCAGCAGATCAGGTAATGAGCAGTTCTTC	CASRSGNEQFF
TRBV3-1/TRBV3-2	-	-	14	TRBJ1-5	TGTGCCAGCAGCTCCCGACACCACAATCAGCCCCAGCATTTT	CASSSRHHNQPQHF